This TCR beta chain was captured by sequencing in a study of graft-versus-host responses after intestinal transplantation. About the study: Transplant types were multivisceral, liver-intestinal, or isolated intestinal. Every one of the recipients received anti-thymocyte globulin induction and afterwards took tacrolimus and steroids for about 3 years. Study-level points and caveats: GvH clones turned up in recipient marrow; some had shown up first in ileum or blood. Some patients had graft-donor T cell macrochimerism. In their allografts, the ratios of graft-versus-host to host-versus-graft T cell clones were high.

About this clone itself: No antigen is known for it.

Sequenced by immunoSEQ multiplex PCR; TCRdb stores in-frame clones only, minus some. The sample carries roughly 46,000 clones, just under 95% recorded once. The germline V and J ends were trimmed by 2 bases and 5 bases, with 12 bases remaining between them. Germline-derived CDR1 and CDR2 are MNHEY and SVGAGI. The CDR3 spans 14 residues. The material was PBMCs, obtained around 27 months after a first intestinal transplant, on the day of a second. The chain joins TRBV6-5 to TRBJ2-5; D perhaps matches TRBD2 (5 bases). The receptor's source is a human patient who received an intestinal transplant, so some T cells may come from the graft donor. CDR3 DNA: TGTGCCAGCAGTTACGTGAGGGATTCGGAGACCCAGTACTTC. It specifies CASSYVRDSETQYF.